The 8 T cell receptor beta chains below were found in one sample sequenced in a study of T cell responses to AZD1222 COVID-19 vaccine. The data were produced by immunoSEQ multiplex PCR, yet TCRdb's version contains in-frame clones alone and is incomplete. The table includes approximately 150,000 clones, more than 70% detected once. Sequencing was performed on peripheral blood, taken 28 days after the second AZD1222 dose. The receptors were sampled from an adult who received the AZD1222 COVID-19 vaccine.

The chain uses TRBV3-1 (or the pseudogene TRBV3-2) and TRBJ2-3; D remains unclear. Germline V gene data show CDR1 as LGHDT and CDR2 as YNNKEL (reference sequence). The CDR3 has 14 residues. The V end was cut by 3 bases, the J end by 2 bases, with 9 bases between. This chain's CDR3 is CASSQGTYTDTQYF. The CDR3 DNA reads TGTGCCAGCAGCCAGGGAACCTACACAGATACGCAGTATTTT.

This clone was counted only a few times. V gene TRBV6-5 combines with J gene TRBJ2-3; 9 positions match TRBD1. V was pared by 6 bases and J by 3 bases, with 4 bases of the junction left unmatched. Germline V gene sequence: CDR1 MNHEY, CDR2 SVGAGI. This CDR3 region has 14 residues. Here the CDR3 DNA reads TGTGCCAGCAGCCGGGACAGGGTGACAGATACGCAGTATTTT. It codes for CASSRDRVTDTQYF.

The chain links TRBV7-9 to TRBJ1-2; D is undetermined. V was shortened by 6 bases and J by 6 bases, with 20 bases between the two germline ends. This CDR3 is 15 amino acids long. CDR1 is SEHNR, CDR2 FQNEAQ, per germline (reference sequence). The CDR3 spells CASRDPPGRGNGYTF. DNA for the CDR3: TGTGCCAGCAGGGACCCCCCGGGAAGAGGGAATGGCTACACCTTC. Based on the CDR3 plus reference TRBV7-9 and TRBJ1-2, the full variable domain is DTGVSQNPRHKITKRGQNVTFRCDPISEHNRLYWYRQTLGQGPEFLTYFQNEAQLEKSRLLSDRFSAERPKGSFSTLEIQRTEQGDSAMYLCASRDPPGRGNGYTFGSGTRLTVV.

This sequence joins TRBV9 and TRBJ1-2; D unresolved. Germline CDR1 reads SGDLS; CDR2 reads YYNGEE. There are 14 residues in the CDR3. V lost 0 bases to trimming and J lost 4 bases, with 10 bases between them. Here the CDR3 DNA reads TGTGCCAGCAGCGTAGTCGCAGCCTTCTATGGCTACACCTTC. As protein: CASSVVAAFYGYTF. Filled out from reference TRBV9 and TRBJ1-2, the complete variable domain reads DSGVTQTPKHLITATGQRVTLRCSPRSGDLSVYWYQQSLDQGLQFLIQYYNGEERAKGNILERFSAQQFPDLHSELNLSSLELGDSALYFCASSVVAAFYGYTFGSGTRLTVV.

The chain has TRBV3-1 (or the pseudogene TRBV3-2) and TRBJ2-1; TRBD2 might be the D (7 bases). Germline CDR1 and CDR2: LGHDT and YNNKEL (reference sequence). V was pared by 2 bases and J by 7 bases, with 21 bases between. The CDR3 totals 17 residues. CDR3 region: CASSQWGFGGLPNEQFF. The CDR3 DNA sequence: TGTGCCAGCAGCCAATGGGGGTTCGGGGGGCTCCCAAATGAGCAGTTCTTC.

The chain joins TRBV14 to TRBJ2-1; 13 nucleotides align to TRBD2. The length of the CDR3 is 15 residues. Trimming at V came to 5 bases and at J to 7 bases, leaving 5 bases not matched to a gene. The germline V gene encodes CDR1 SGHDN and CDR2 FVKESK. Here the CDR3 DNA reads TGTGCCAGCAGCAAGGGACTAGCGGGACGGAATGAGCAGTTCTTC. Amino acid sequence: CASSKGLAGRNEQFF. Based on the CDR3 plus reference TRBV14 and TRBJ2-1, the full variable domain is EAGVTQFPSHSVIEKGQTVTLRCDPISGHDNLYWYRRVMGKEIKFLLHFVKESKQDESGMPNNRFLAERTGGTYSTLKVQPAELEDSGVYFCASSKGLAGRNEQFFGPGTRLTVL.

This clone was counted once. The chain joins TRBV13 to TRBJ2-5; D gene unclear. Germline V gene data show CDR1 as PRHDT and CDR2 as FYEKMQ (reference sequence). The CDR3 runs to 13 residues. Trimming took off 1 base at V and 4 bases at J, with 7 bases between the two ends. Here the CDR3 reads CASSLERAETQYF. The CDR3 DNA sequence: TGTGCCAGCAGCTTAGAAAGGGCAGAGACCCAGTACTTC.

The chain couples TRBV11-3 to TRBJ2-3, with D possibly being TRBD1 or TRBD2 (5 bases each). The CDR3 consists of 17 residues. Germline CDR1 SGHNT, CDR2 YENEEA. Trimming took 4 bases from V and 0 from J, leaving 17 bases between them. The CDR3 is CASSSRDASSSTDTQYF. CDR3 sequence (DNA): TGTGCCAGCAGCTCTCGGGACGCCTCATCTAGCACAGATACGCAGTATTTT. Full variable domain (remainder filled in from reference TRBV11-3 and TRBJ2-3): EAGVVQSPRYKIIEKKQPVAFWCNPISGHNTLYWYLQNLGQGPELLIRYENEEAVDDSQLPKDRFSAERLKGVDSTLKIQPAELGDSAVYLCASSSRDASSSTDTQYFGPGTRLTVL.